This entry concerns a single T cell receptor (beta chain). Its target is not known. This sample is part of a study of T cells in localized non-small cell lung cancer. Produced via immunoSEQ multiplex PCR; TCRdb's table is partial and in-frame only. This table holds 3,400 or so clones, 31% found once. Findings and limits, study-wide: Among blood samples, higher T cell density accompanied longer overall survival. Uninvolved adjacent lung had the highest recorded T cell clonality, with tumor below it.

The V end lost 0 bases, the J end lost 5 bases, and 8 bases lay between the germline ends. The CDR3 spans 14 residues. CDR1 and CDR2 from the germline V gene are SGDLS and YYNGEE. This material consisted of normal lung tissue next to the tumor, taken before any cancer treatment. The sequence derives from a male donor at least 60 years old with stage III lung adenocarcinoma. The chain couples TRBV9 to TRBJ1-4; D ambiguous. The CDR3 DNA reads TGTGCCAGCAGCGTAGGTGGCCGGAATGAAAAACTGTTTTTT. Translating it yields CASSVGGRNEKLFF. The full variable domain, its missing parts supplied by reference TRBV9 and TRBJ1-4, is DSGVTQTPKHLITATGQRVTLRCSPRSGDLSVYWYQQSLDQGLQFLIQYYNGEERAKGNILERFSAQQFPDLHSELNLSSLELGDSALYFCASSVGGRNEKLFFGSGTQLSVL.